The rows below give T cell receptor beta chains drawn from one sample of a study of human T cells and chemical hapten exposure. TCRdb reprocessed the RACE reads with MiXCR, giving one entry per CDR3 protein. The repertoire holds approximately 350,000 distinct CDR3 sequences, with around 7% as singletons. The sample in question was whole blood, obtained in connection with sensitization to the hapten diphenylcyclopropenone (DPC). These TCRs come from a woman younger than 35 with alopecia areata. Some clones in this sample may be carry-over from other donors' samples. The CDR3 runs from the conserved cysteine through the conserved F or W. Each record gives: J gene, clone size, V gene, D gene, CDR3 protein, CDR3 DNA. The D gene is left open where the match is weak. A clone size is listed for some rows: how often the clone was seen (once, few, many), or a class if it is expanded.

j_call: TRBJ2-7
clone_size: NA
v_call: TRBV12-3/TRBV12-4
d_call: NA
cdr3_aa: CASTGGRGSYEQYF
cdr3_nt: TGTGCCAGCACCGGGGGCAGAGGAAGCTACGAGCAGTACTTC

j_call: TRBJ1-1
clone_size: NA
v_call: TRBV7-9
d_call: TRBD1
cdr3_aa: CASSLLPGGSQAFF
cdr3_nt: TGTGCCAGCAGCTTACTTCCAGGGGGTTCCCAGGCTTTCTTT

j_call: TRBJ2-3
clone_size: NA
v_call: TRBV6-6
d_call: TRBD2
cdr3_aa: CASSYRSSGASTDTQYF
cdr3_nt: TGTGCCAGCAGTTATCGGTCTAGCGGGGCTAGCACAGATACGCAGTATTTT

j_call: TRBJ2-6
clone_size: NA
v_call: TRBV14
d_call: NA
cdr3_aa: CASSQDPPGVIGTRSGANVLTF
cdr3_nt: TGTGCCAGCAGCCAAGATCCGCCGGGCGTGATAGGGACGAGGTCTGGGGCCAACGTCCTGACTTTC

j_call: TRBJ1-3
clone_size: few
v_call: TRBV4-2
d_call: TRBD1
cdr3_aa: CASSPAGTGSSGNTIYF
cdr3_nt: TGTGCCAGCAGCCCCGCCGGGACAGGTTCCTCTGGAAACACCATATATTTT

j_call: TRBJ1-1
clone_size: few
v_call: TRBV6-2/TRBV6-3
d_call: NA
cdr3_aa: CASLPPRFDAEAFF
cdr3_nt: TGTGCCTCCCTCCCCCCCAGATTTGACGCTGAAGCTTTCTTT

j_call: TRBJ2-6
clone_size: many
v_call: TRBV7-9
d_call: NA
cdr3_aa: CASSLGRSSGANVLTF
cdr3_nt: TGTGCCAGCAGCTTAGGTCGGAGCTCTGGGGCCAACGTCCTGACTTTC

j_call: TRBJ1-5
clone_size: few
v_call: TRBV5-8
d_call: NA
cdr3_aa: CASPKIDNQPQHF
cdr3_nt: TGTGCCAGCCCGAAAATAGACAATCAGCCCCAGCATTTT

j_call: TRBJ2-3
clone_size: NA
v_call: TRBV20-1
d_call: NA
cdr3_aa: CSASRDSTDTQYF
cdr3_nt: TGCAGTGCTAGCCGGGACAGCACAGATACGCAGTATTTT

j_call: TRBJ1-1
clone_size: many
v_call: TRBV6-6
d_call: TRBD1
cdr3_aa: CASSGAGGTEAFF
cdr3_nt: TGTGCCAGCAGTGGGGCAGGGGGCACTGAAGCTTTCTTT

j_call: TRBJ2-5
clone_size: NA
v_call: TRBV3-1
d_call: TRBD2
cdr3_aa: CASSQATSGGQETQYF
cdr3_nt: TGTGCCAGCAGCCAAGCCACTAGCGGGGGCCAAGAGACCCAGTACTTC

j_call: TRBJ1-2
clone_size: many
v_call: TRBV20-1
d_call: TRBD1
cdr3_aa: CSAFTTGALNYGYTF
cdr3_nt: TGCAGTGCTTTCACCACAGGGGCCCTCAACTATGGCTACACCTTC

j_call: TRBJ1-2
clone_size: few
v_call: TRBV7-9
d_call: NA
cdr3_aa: CASSPSRDQGRYGYTF
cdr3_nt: TGTGCCAGCAGCCCGAGCCGGGACCAGGGGAGATATGGCTACACCTTC